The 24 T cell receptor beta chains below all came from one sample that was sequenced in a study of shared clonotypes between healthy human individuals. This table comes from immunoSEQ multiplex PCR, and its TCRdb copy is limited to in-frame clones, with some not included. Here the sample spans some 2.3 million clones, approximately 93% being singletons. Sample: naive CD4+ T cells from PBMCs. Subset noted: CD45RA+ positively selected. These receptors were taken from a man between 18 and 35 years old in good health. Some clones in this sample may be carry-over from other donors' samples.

Here the CDR3 reads CASKNSGPDETQYF. The CDR3 coding sequence is TGTGCCAGCAAGAACTCGGGGCCCGACGAGACCCAGTACTTC. This rearrangement joins TRBV6-5 to TRBJ2-5; D could derive from TRBD1 or TRBD2 (5 bases each). V gave up 7 bases and J gave up 5 bases, with 17 bases separating them. Per germline, CDR1 MNHEY and CDR2 SVGAGI. The CDR3 is made up of 14 amino acids.

CDR3 DNA sequence: TGTGCCAGCAGCCGCACACCTGGGGCCAACGTCCTGACTTTC. Translated, it gives CASSRTPGANVLTF. The gene calls are TRBV6-5 and TRBJ2-6; no reliable D call. Germline values: CDR1 MNHEY, CDR2 SVGAGI. The V end lost 6 bases, the J end lost 2 bases, and 8 bases lay between the germline ends. The CDR3 sequence is 14 residues long.

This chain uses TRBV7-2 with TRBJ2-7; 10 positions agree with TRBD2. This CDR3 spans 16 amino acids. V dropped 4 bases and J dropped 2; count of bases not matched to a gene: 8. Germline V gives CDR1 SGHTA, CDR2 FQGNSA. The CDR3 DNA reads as TGTGCCAGCAGCTACCTAGCGGGAGCGGGGGCCTACGAGCAGTACTTC. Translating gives CASSYLAGAGAYEQYF.

CDR3 residues: CAWRPLNSPLHF. The CDR3 DNA sequence: TGTGCCTGGAGGCCCCTTAATTCACCCCTCCACTTT. This chain uses TRBV30 with TRBJ1-6; D gene uncertain. The CDR3 has 12 residues. The V gene lost 3 bases and the J gene lost 6 bases, with 6 bases spanning the gap. Germline V gene lookup returns CDR1 GTSNPN and CDR2 SVGIG (reference sequence).

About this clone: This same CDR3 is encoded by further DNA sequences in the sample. The chain's CDR3 is CASSLRDTGELFF. The CDR3 region has the DNA TGCGCCAGCAGCTTGAGGGACACCGGGGAGCTGTTTTTT. V and J are TRBV5-1 and TRBJ2-2; D unclear. Germline CDR1 reads SGHRS; CDR2 reads YFSETQ. The ends were cut back, 1 base at V and 3 bases at J, with 4 bases in the middle. The CDR3 length is 13 residues.

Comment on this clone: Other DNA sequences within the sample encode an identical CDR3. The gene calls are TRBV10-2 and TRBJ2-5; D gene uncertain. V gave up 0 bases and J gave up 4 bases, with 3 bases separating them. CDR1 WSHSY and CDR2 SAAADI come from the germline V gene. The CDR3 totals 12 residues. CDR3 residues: CASSESGETQYF. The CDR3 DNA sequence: TGCGCCAGCAGTGAGTCGGGAGAGACCCAGTACTTC.

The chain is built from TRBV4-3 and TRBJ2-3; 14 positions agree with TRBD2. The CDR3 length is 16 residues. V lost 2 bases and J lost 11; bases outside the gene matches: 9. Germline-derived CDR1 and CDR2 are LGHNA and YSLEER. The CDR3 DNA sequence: TGCGCCAGCAGCCAAACCGGGACTAGCGGGAGCCTGGGGCAGTATTTT. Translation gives CASSQTGTSGSLGQYF.

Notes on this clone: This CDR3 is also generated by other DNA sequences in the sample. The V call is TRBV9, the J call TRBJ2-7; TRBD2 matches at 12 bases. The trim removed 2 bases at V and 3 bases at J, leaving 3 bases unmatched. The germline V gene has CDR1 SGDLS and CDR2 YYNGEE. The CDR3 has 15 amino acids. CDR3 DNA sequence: TGTGCCAGCAGCGTCGGACTAGCGGGAAGCTACGAGCAGTACTTC. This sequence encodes CASSVGLAGSYEQYF.

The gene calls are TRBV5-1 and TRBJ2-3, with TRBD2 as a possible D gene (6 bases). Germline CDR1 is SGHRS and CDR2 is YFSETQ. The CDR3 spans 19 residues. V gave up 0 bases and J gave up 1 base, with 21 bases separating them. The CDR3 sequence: CASSLAKVGQASGTDTQYF. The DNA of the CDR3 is TGCGCCAGCAGCTTGGCGAAAGTCGGTCAGGCTAGCGGCACAGATACGCAGTATTTT.

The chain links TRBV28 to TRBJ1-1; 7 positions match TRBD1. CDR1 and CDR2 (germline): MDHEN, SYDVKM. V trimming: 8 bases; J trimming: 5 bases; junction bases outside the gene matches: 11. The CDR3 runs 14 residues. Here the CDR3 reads CASLLGGGWTEAFF. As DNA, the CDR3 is TGTGCCAGCCTCCTAGGGGGCGGGTGGACTGAAGCTTTCTTT.

CDR3 protein: CASRPDRDGQPQHF. The DNA for the CDR3 is TGTGCCAGTAGACCCGACAGGGACGGTCAGCCCCAGCATTTT. The chain joins TRBV19 to TRBJ1-5; 7 nucleotides align to TRBD1. CDR1 and CDR2 from the germline V gene are LNHDA and SQIVND (reference sequence). CDR3 length: 14 amino acids. V trimming: 6 bases; J trimming: 6 bases; junction bases outside the gene matches: 8.

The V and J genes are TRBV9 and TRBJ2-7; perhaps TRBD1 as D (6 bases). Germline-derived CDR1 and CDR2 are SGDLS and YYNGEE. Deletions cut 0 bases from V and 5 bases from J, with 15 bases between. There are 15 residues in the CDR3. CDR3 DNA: TGTGCCAGCAGCGTAGAGCAGGGGCCCTGGAACGAGCAGTACTTC. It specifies CASSVEQGPWNEQYF.

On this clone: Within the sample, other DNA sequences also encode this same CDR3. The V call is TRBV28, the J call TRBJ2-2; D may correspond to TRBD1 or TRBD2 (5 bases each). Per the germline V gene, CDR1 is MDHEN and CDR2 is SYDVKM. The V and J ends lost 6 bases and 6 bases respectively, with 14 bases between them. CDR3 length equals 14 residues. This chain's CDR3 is CASSRQGGSGELFF. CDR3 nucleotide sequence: TGTGCCAGCAGCCGCCAGGGCGGGTCCGGGGAGCTGTTTTTT.

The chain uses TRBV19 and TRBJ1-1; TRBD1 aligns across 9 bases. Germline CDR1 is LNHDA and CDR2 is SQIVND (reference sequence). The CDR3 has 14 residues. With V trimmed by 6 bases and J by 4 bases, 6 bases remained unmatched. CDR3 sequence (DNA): TGTGCCAGTAGCCTAGACAGGGGGGGCACTGAAGCTTTCTTT. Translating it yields CASSLDRGGTEAFF.

The CDR3 loop is CATSREASGELFF. The CDR3 nucleotides are TGTGCCACCAGCAGAGAGGCGTCCGGGGAGCTGTTTTTT. The chain carries TRBV15 and TRBJ2-2; D unclear. Trimming removed 0 bases from V and 6 bases from J, with 5 bases in between. Germline V gene data show CDR1 as LNHNV and CDR2 as YYDKDF (reference sequence). This CDR3 region has 13 residues.

CDR3 DNA sequence: TGTGCTAGTGGTAACGGACTAGCGGGAGGGTTAGGAGGTAGAAATGAGCAGTTCTTC. It translates to CASGNGLAGGLGGRNEQFF. This rearrangement joins TRBV12-5 to TRBJ2-1; TRBD2 aligns across 15 bases. CDR1 is LGHNT, CDR2 FRNRAP, per germline. V shed 5 bases, J shed 7 bases, and the junction held 15 bases outside the gene matches. The CDR3 is 19 residues long.

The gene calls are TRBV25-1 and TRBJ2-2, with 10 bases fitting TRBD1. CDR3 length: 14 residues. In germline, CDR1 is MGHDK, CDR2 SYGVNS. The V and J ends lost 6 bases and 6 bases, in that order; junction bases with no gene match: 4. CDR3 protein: CASRGDRGSGELFF. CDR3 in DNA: TGTGCCAGCAGGGGGGACAGGGGATCCGGGGAGCTGTTTTTT.

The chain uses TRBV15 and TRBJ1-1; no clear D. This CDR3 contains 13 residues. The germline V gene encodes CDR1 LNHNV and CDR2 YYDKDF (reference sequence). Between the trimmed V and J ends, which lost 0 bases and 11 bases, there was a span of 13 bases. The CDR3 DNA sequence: TGTGCCACCAGCAGAGATCCCACGGGGAGCGCTTTCTTT. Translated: CATSRDPTGSAFF.

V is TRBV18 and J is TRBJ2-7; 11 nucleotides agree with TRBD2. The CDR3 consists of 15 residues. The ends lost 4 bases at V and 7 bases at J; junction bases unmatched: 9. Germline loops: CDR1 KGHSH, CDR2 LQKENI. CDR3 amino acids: CASSHATSGAAEQYF. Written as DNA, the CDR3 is TGTGCCAGCTCACACGCGACTAGCGGGGCAGCGGAGCAGTACTTC.

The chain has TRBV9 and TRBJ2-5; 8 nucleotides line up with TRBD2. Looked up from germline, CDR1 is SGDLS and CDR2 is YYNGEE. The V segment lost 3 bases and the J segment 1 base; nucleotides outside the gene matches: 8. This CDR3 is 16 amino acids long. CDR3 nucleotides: TGTGCCAGCAGCGCAATCCTAACTAGCGGCCAAGAGACCCAGTACTTC. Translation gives CASSAILTSGQETQYF.

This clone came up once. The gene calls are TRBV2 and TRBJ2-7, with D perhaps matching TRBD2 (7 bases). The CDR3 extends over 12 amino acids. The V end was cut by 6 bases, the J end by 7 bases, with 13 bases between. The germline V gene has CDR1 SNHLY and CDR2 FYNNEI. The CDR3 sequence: CASRGGGDEQYF. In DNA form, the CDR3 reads TGTGCCAGCAGGGGAGGGGGAGATGAGCAGTACTTC.

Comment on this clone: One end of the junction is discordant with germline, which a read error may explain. This chain's CDR3 is CASSLAPGTSGSYEQYF. For the CDR3, the DNA is TGTGCCAGCAGCCTAGCCCCTGGGACTAGCGGTTCCTACGAGCAGTACTTC. This rearrangement joins TRBV7-2 to TRBJ2-7; 11 bases are shared with TRBD2. In germline, CDR1 is SGHTA, CDR2 FQGNSA. The CDR3 runs 17 residues.

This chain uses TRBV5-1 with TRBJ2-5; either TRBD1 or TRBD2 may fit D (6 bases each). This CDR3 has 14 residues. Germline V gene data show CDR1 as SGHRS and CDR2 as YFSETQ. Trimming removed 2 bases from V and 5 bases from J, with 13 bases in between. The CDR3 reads CASSFPGAVETQYF. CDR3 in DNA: TGCGCCAGCAGCTTTCCGGGGGCCGTGGAGACCCAGTACTTC.

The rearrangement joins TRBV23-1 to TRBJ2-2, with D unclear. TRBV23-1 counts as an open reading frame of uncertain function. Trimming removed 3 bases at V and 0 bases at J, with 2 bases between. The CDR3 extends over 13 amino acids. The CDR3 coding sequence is TGCGCCAGCAGTCAGACGAACACCGGGGAGCTGTTTTTT. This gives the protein CASSQTNTGELFF.